This T cell receptor (beta chain) was identified during a study of Ad26.COV2.S vaccination and SARS-CoV-2 variants (dated by TCRdb to about 2021). Regarding the research as a whole: Vaccine-arm donors came from COV1001, a multicentre, randomized, double-blind, placebo-controlled phase I-IIa trial of Ad26.COV2.S in healthy adults. Ad26.COV2.S was given intramuscularly at 5x10^10 or 1x10^11 viral particles, as a single shot or as two shots 56 days apart. TCRbeta repertoire sequencing served as the tool for gauging how specific and how broad the SARS-CoV-2-reactive T cell receptors were following Ad26.COV2.S vaccination. A total of approximately 32 samples were included in the TCR-sequenced set, comprising around 19 Ad26.COV2.S vaccine recipients, 5 placebo recipients and 8 SARS-CoV-2 convalescent individuals. Trial participants were randomized into five groups of five: low-dose or high-dose Ad26.COV2.S given once or twice, or placebo on both occasions. Throughout the experiments and outcome assessment, investigators stayed blinded to trial group allocation.

Findings and caveats that apply to the study as a whole: Compared with placebo recipients, Ad26.COV2.S recipients showed higher spike-specific TCR breadth (P = 0.0014). Comparable non-spike TCR breadth was observed between vaccine and placebo recipients, consistent with only spike being contained in the vaccine. The study lacked the statistical power to compare responses across vaccine doses or regimens. It was noted by the authors that total T cell responses may have been underestimated by the TCR breadth and depth analyses. After vaccination, substantial breadth of spike-specific CD8+ and CD4+ T cell responses was reported.

TCRbeta CDR3 regions were sequenced with the immunoSEQ Assay. After extraction, genomic DNA underwent amplification by bias-controlled multiplex PCR, followed by high-throughput sequencing. In the paper's pipeline: Collapsing and filtering of sequences were performed to quantify the absolute abundance of each unique TCRbeta CDR3 region. T cell fraction was estimated by normalization of TCRbeta template counts to usable DNA, with usable DNA being measured through amplification of reference genes present in all nucleated cells. Repertoire TCRs were annotated as SARS-CoV-2-specific by exact matching of V gene, CDR3 amino acid sequence and J gene to a known reactive TCR set. The reference SARS-CoV-2 TCR set was derived from MIRA and filtered for enrichment in COVID-19-positive ImmuneCODE repertoires, a step that removed public or cross-reactive TCRs. Based on the MIRA antigens, annotated TCRs were further analysed at the level of specific ORF or position within ORF. Breadth was defined as annotated unique rearrangements over total unique productive rearrangements; depth was the summed frequency of those rearrangements. TCR breadth was compared between groups using two-sided Wilcoxon rank-sum tests. This is the immuneACCESS table as TCRdb keeps it, with only in-frame sequences that have V and J called. A part of the clones is gone; compared with another copy, unresolved V genes explain less than half, and the rest is unexplained. That table furnishes V, J and clone size, whereas the DNA furnished D and trimming. The sample records fewer than 500,000 clones, about 90% of which are singletons. The leading ten clones occupy 4.3% of the sample.

For this clone: This clone's antigen is unknown. No base-level quality is on record; no much larger clone is a single base apart.

Per the publication, the treatment or condition label means: some 20 received Ad26.COV2.S at low or high dose, single or two shots; about 5 received placebo; per-sample allocation not given. For vaccine and placebo recipients, the sequenced repertoires came from samples collected on day 63 after the first injection. Between 29 July and 7 August 2020, Cohort 1b enrolled 20 to 30 adults aged 18-55 years at one site in Boston, USA. Ad26.COV2.S consisted of a replication-incompetent adenovirus type 26 vector by which a prefusion-stabilized SARS-CoV-2 spike protein from the original Wuhan strain was expressed. CDR1 and CDR2, per the germline V gene, are MDHEN and SYDVKM. The CDR3 holds 14 amino acids from the cysteine to the phenylalanine. Of the read, only the CDR3 DNA is kept; its 42 bases are in frame from base 1. V lost 7 bases and J lost 5 bases; the stretch between them is 15 bases long.

The sequenced sample was peripheral blood, obtained in a trial of Ad26.COV2.S vaccine versus placebo. The V and J segments used are TRBV28 and TRBJ1-5; no D gene is confidently identified. The clonotype comes from a person between 18 and 59 years old who received the Ad26.COV2.S COVID-19 vaccine or a placebo. The DNA sequence reads TGTGCCAGCAAGGAAGAAACATGGGATCAGCCCCAGCATTTT. This translates into CASKEETWDQPQHF.